Detailed here is one TCR beta chain. One end of the junction is discordant with germline, which a read error may explain. TCRdb redid the calling of the 5' RACE reads with MiXCR, one entry per CDR3 protein. The profile shows around 300,000 distinct CDR3 sequences, less than 20% of them singletons. These data are taken from a study of T-cell memory formation after mild COVID-19. The germline gives CDR1 SNHLY, CDR2 FYNNEI. This CDR3 comprises 15 residues. The chain combines TRBV2 with TRBJ2-1, with 9 nucleotides matching TRBD2. Sample: PBMCs or a T cell subset sorted from them (not recorded which). This receptor was taken from a man younger than 30 who had mild COVID-19 (a few samples of this study predate the infection). Cell type and time point are not known. DNA of the CDR3: TGTGCCAGCAGGGAAGGCGGGGGGGCTGTCCATGAGCAGTTCTTC. It encodes CASREGGGAVHEQFF.